The next 27 T cell receptor beta chains were all read from a single sample in a study of blood T cell repertoires in COVID-19. The table came from immunoSEQ multiplex PCR; TCRdb's copy has only in-frame clones and leaves some out. The sample consists of about 180,000 clones, 85% of them appearing once. Sequencing was carried out using peripheral blood. These receptor sequences come from a person aged 70 to 85 with COVID-19, enrolled during active disease.

The rearrangement links TRBV14 to TRBJ2-2, with a possible D match to TRBD1 (6 bases). CDR1 and CDR2 from the germline V gene are SGHDN and FVKESK. The CDR3 totals 15 residues. The V end lost 2 bases, the J end lost 5 bases, and 12 bases lay between the germline ends. CDR3 nucleotides: TGTGCCAGCAGCCAACGTGTCAGGGGTACCGGGGAGCTGTTTTTT. Protein: CASSQRVRGTGELFF.

The J gene is TRBJ2-1, the V gene TRBV5-1; 11 bases line up with TRBD2. The germline V gene encodes CDR1 SGHRS and CDR2 YFSETQ. The CDR3 spans 16 residues. Trimming cost V 4 bases and J 6 bases; bases outside gene matches: 9. CDR3 coding DNA: TGCGCCAGCAGCGCTGGCTCTAGCGGGGGGAGCAATGAGCAGTTCTTC. Its translation: CASSAGSSGGSNEQFF.

V usage is TRBV7-9 and J usage is TRBJ2-2, with 8 bases identical to TRBD1. V was pared by 7 bases and J by 7 bases, with 14 bases of the junction left unmatched. CDR3 size: 16 residues. The germline V gene encodes CDR1 SEHNR and CDR2 FQNEAQ (reference sequence). CDR3 sequence reads: CASTRRTGMDIGELFF. The CDR3 bases are TGTGCCAGCACCCGTCGGACAGGGATGGATATCGGGGAGCTGTTTTTT. Based on the CDR3 plus reference TRBV7-9 and TRBJ2-2, the full variable domain is DTGVSQNPRHKITKRGQNVTFRCDPISEHNRLYWYRQTLGQGPEFLTYFQNEAQLEKSRLLSDRFSAERPKGSFSTLEIQRTEQGDSAMYLCASTRRTGMDIGELFFGEGSRLTVL.

The gene calls are TRBV28 and TRBJ2-3; D is perhaps TRBD2 (6 bases). The V gene lost 3 bases and the J gene lost 0 bases, with 10 bases spanning the gap. Germline CDR1 and CDR2: MDHEN and SYDVKM. There are 15 residues in the CDR3. CDR3 protein: CASSLSAGSTDTQYF. The CDR3 DNA reads TGTGCCAGCAGTTTGTCGGCGGGAAGCACAGATACGCAGTATTTT.

The rearrangement joins TRBV10-3 to TRBJ2-3, with 10 bases fitting TRBD2. This CDR3 region has 16 residues. J gave up 4 bases and V 2 bases, and 6 bases lay outside the gene matches. Germline CDR1 ENHRY, CDR2 SYGVKD. The CDR3 here is CAISEGASGGSDTQYF. CDR3 in DNA: TGTGCCATCAGTGAGGGGGCTAGCGGGGGCTCAGATACGCAGTATTTT.

V usage is TRBV29-1 and J usage is TRBJ1-1; weak D call: TRBD1 (6 bases). The CDR3 has 14 residues. Trimming took 3 bases from V and 0 from J, leaving 11 bases between them. Germline V lookup: CDR1 SQVTM, CDR2 ANQGSEA. The CDR3 region is CSVEVPGVNTEAFF. The CDR3 nucleotides read TGCAGCGTTGAGGTCCCAGGGGTGAACACTGAAGCTTTCTTT. The full variable domain, with the rest looked up from reference TRBV29-1 and TRBJ1-1, is SAVISQKPSRDICQRGTSLTIQCQVDSQVTMMFWYRQQPGQSLTLIATANQGSEATYESGFVIDKFPISRPNLTFSTLTVSNMSPEDSSIYLCSVEVPGVNTEAFFGQGTRLTVV.

The chain combines TRBV30 with TRBJ2-1; no firm D call. The V end was cut by 4 bases, the J end by 4 bases, with 8 bases between. Germline V CDR1 and CDR2: GTSNPN, SVGIG (reference sequence). The CDR3 runs to 12 residues. CDR3 sequence reads: CAWKDTYNEQFF. CDR3 DNA sequence: TGTGCCTGGAAAGACACTTACAATGAGCAGTTCTTC.

This chain connects TRBV7-7 to TRBJ2-1; a weak D match, TRBD2 (6 bases). The V end was cut by 0 bases, the J end by 5 bases, with 8 bases between. CDR1 is SSHAT and CDR2 is FNYEAQ in the germline V gene (reference sequence). The CDR3 contains 14 residues. This chain's CDR3 is CASSLAGGHNEQFF. CDR3 nucleotide sequence: TGTGCCAGCAGCTTAGCGGGGGGTCACAATGAGCAGTTCTTC.

This CDR3 reads CASSSLPGSHNEQFF. DNA for the CDR3: TGTGCCAGCAGCTCCCTTCCAGGGTCCCACAATGAGCAGTTCTTC. The chain uses TRBV11-2 and TRBJ2-1, with TRBD1 as a possible D gene (5 bases). The CDR3 contains 15 residues. V dropped 4 bases and J dropped 5 bases, with 15 bases sitting between them. The germline V gene has CDR1 SGHAT and CDR2 FQNNGV.

CDR3 bases: TGTGCCAGCACCGAATTCTCTAGCGGGGTAGTCTACAATGAGCAGTTCTTC. Translated, it gives CASTEFSSGVVYNEQFF. The V and J genes are TRBV2 and TRBJ2-1; 9 positions agree with TRBD2. Per germline, CDR1 SNHLY and CDR2 FYNNEI. The CDR3 has 17 amino acids. J was trimmed by 3 bases and V by 7 bases; bases with no gene match: 13.

The genes are TRBV6-1 and TRBJ1-2; possible D gene TRBD1, 5 bases. The CDR3 spans 13 residues. The germline CDR1 and CDR2 sequences are MNHNS and SASEGT. V lost 2 bases and J lost 8, with 12 bases in between. The CDR3 loop reads CASSEWQGRGYTF. CDR3 DNA: TGTGCCAGCAGTGAATGGCAGGGTCGCGGCTACACCTTC.

The chain recombines TRBV3-1 (or the pseudogene TRBV3-2) with TRBJ1-3; maybe TRBD1 (6 bases). This CDR3 contains 14 residues. The germline V gene encodes CDR1 LGHDT and CDR2 YNNKEL (reference sequence). Trimming removed 4 bases from V and 1 base from J, with 8 bases in between. This CDR3 is CASSPTGSGNTIYF. The CDR3 region has the DNA TGTGCCAGCAGCCCAACAGGGTCTGGAAACACCATATATTTT.

The chain is built from TRBV2 and TRBJ2-3, with D possibly matching TRBD2 (6 bases). CDR1 is SNHLY, CDR2 FYNNEI, per germline. The CDR3 has 16 residues. V was cut by 4 bases and J by 1 base, with 15 bases left in between. The CDR3 is CASSVETRLGTDTQYF. CDR3 DNA sequence: TGTGCCAGCAGTGTCGAGACTAGACTTGGCACAGATACGCAGTATTTT.

In its sample, this clone was seen a few times. The genes are TRBV9 and TRBJ2-3; 8 bases agree with TRBD2. The CDR3 runs 16 residues. Germline-derived CDR1 and CDR2 are SGDLS and YYNGEE. V was pared by 4 bases and J by 1 base, with 8 bases of the junction left unmatched. The CDR3 coding sequence is TGTGCCAGCAGCCCAGGGGCGGGGGGCCGCACAGATACGCAGTATTTT. Its protein product is CASSPGAGGRTDTQYF. Full variable domain (rest looked up from reference TRBV9 and TRBJ2-3): DSGVTQTPKHLITATGQRVTLRCSPRSGDLSVYWYQQSLDQGLQFLIQYYNGEERAKGNILERFSAQQFPDLHSELNLSSLELGDSALYFCASSPGAGGRTDTQYFGPGTRLTVL.

This chain connects TRBV15 to TRBJ2-1, with 9 bases lining up with TRBD1. The germline V gene has CDR1 LNHNV and CDR2 YYDKDF (reference sequence). J lost 9 bases, V lost 3 bases, and 15 bases had no gene match. The CDR3 consists of 17 residues. CDR3 sequence: CATSRGGTGRSSSEQFF. Written as DNA, the CDR3 is TGTGCCACCAGCAGGGGGGGGACAGGGAGGTCCTCCAGTGAGCAGTTCTTC.

The table lists this clone with a count of one. V usage is TRBV2 and J usage is TRBJ2-3; D not resolved. With 6 bases removed from V and 7 bases from J, the gap between germline ends came to 14 bases. This CDR3 has 13 residues. Looked up from germline, CDR1 is SNHLY and CDR2 is FYNNEI. In DNA form, the CDR3 reads TGTGCCAGCAGGGAGACTGGTTCAAATACGCAGTATTTT. This gives the protein CASRETGSNTQYF.

The V call is TRBV10-3, the J call TRBJ2-7; 13 bases align to TRBD2. The junction had 12 bases not matched to a gene; V was cut back by 4 bases and J by 6 bases. Germline CDR1 is ENHRY and CDR2 is SYGVKD. The CDR3 extends over 17 amino acids. In DNA form, the CDR3 reads TGTGCCATCAGTGGTTTTGGACTAGCGGGAGTCCCCGGCGAGCAGTACTTC. Protein product: CAISGFGLAGVPGEQYF.

The chain joins TRBV7-2 to TRBJ2-3, with 8 bases fitting TRBD1. The V and J ends lost 5 bases and 0 bases, in that order; junction bases with no gene match: 4. The CDR3 extends over 15 amino acids. Per germline, CDR1 SGHTA and CDR2 FQGNSA. The CDR3 sequence: CASSRTGLSTDTQYF. The CDR3, as DNA: TGTGCCAGCAGCCGGACAGGGTTGAGCACAGATACGCAGTATTTT.

The J gene is TRBJ2-6, the V gene TRBV9; a possible D gene is TRBD1 (5 bases). This CDR3 has 20 amino acids. Trimming removed 0 bases from V and 0 bases from J, with 19 bases in between. CDR1 SGDLS and CDR2 YYNGEE come from the germline V gene. Here the CDR3 reads CASSVGLGTGSVSGANVLTF. The CDR3 nucleotides are TGTGCCAGCAGCGTAGGGTTGGGAACAGGCTCCGTCTCTGGGGCCAACGTCCTGACTTTC.

There are a few counts of this clone. The genes are TRBV19 and TRBJ2-2, with 10 bases lining up with TRBD1. The CDR3 has 14 residues. Trimming at V came to 6 bases and at J to 5 bases, leaving 3 bases not matched to a gene. Germline V CDR1 and CDR2: LNHDA, SQIVND (reference sequence). CDR3 nucleotides: TGTGCCAGTAGGACAGGGGGCGTAACCGGGGAGCTGTTTTTT. Translating gives CASRTGGVTGELFF.

V and J are TRBV5-6 and TRBJ1-1; D remains ambiguous. V was shortened by 0 bases and J by 1 base, with 10 bases between the two germline ends. The CDR3 covers 15 residues. The V gene's germline CDR1 is SGHDT and CDR2 YYEEEE. Written as DNA, the CDR3 is TGTGCCAGCAGCTTGGGTGGTACTGCGAACACTGAAGCTTTCTTT. It is translated as CASSLGGTANTEAFF.

The chain carries TRBV2 and TRBJ1-5; TRBD1 aligns across 10 bases. After removal of 6 bases from V and 8 bases from J, the junction contained 7 bases not matched to a gene. CDR3 length equals 14 residues. The V gene's germline CDR1 is SNHLY and CDR2 FYNNEI. In DNA, the CDR3 is TGTGCCAGCAGGGTGACAGGGGGCGGGGAGCCCCAGCATTTT. Residues: CASRVTGGGEPQHF. The whole variable domain, filled in from reference TRBV2 and TRBJ1-5, reads EPEVTQTPSHQVTQMGQEVILRCVPISNHLYFYWYRQILGQKVEFLVSFYNNEISEKSEIFDDQFSVERPDGSNFTLKIRSTKLEDSAMYFCASRVTGGGEPQHFGDGTRLSIL.

The V gene is TRBV5-6, the J gene TRBJ2-2; D is uncertain. V lost 2 bases, J lost 3 bases, and 8 bases lay in between. Germline V gene sequence: CDR1 SGHDT, CDR2 YYEEEE. This CDR3 contains 14 residues. The CDR3 DNA reads TGTGCCAGCAGCTTTGTGGCATACACCGGGGAGCTGTTTTTT. Protein product: CASSFVAYTGELFF.

This sequence joins TRBV24-1 and TRBJ2-6, with 9 bases lining up with TRBD1. This CDR3 has 16 amino acids. CDR1 is KGHDR and CDR2 is SFDVKD in the germline V gene. The V gene end was trimmed by 5 bases and the J gene end by 2 bases; junction bases not matched to a gene: 3. The CDR3 is CATSARDRAGANVLTF. The CDR3 DNA is TGTGCCACCAGTGCACGGGACAGGGCTGGGGCCAACGTCCTGACTTTC.

The chain links TRBV7-6 to TRBJ2-3; D is possibly TRBD2 (5 bases). Trimming stripped 1 base from V and 0 bases from J, with 20 bases between. The CDR3 covers 19 residues. Germline V gives CDR1 SGHVS, CDR2 FNYEAQ. The CDR3 DNA follows: TGTGCCAGCAGCTTAGACCTCCCTGCTCCGAGCGGAAGCACAGATACGCAGTATTTT. Its translation is CASSLDLPAPSGSTDTQYF. The variable domain in full, with the rest retrieved from reference TRBV7-6 and TRBJ2-3, is GAGVSQSPRYKVTKRGQDVALRCDPISGHVSLYWYRQALGQGPEFLTYFNYEAQQDKSGLPNDRFSAERPEGSISTLTIQRTEQRDSAMYRCASSLDLPAPSGSTDTQYFGPGTRLTVL.

The CDR3, as DNA: TGTGCCAGCAGCTTGGCAGGGGGCTTCTCTGGAAACACCATATATTTT. Translation gives CASSLAGGFSGNTIYF. The rearrangement links TRBV5-5 to TRBJ1-3; 8 bases are a match to TRBD1. There are 16 residues in the CDR3. In germline, CDR1 is SGHKS, CDR2 YYEKEE (reference sequence). After removal of 0 bases from V and 0 bases from J, the junction contained 2 bases not matched to a gene. Combining the CDR3 with reference TRBV5-5 and TRBJ1-3 gives the whole variable domain DAGVTQSPTHLIKTRGQQVTLRCSPISGHKSVSWYQQVLGQGPQFIFQYYEKEERGRGNFPDRFSARQFPNYSSELNVNALLLGDSALYLCASSLAGGFSGNTIYFGEGSWLTVV.

The chain employs TRBV10-3 and TRBJ2-3; tentative D call: TRBD2 (6 bases). Germline CDR1 ENHRY, CDR2 SYGVKD. This CDR3 region has 13 residues. Trimming took off 3 bases at V and 4 bases at J, with 8 bases between the two ends. CDR3 in DNA: TGTGCCATCAGTGATTCGGGGGCAGATACGCAGTATTTT. This encodes CAISDSGADTQYF.